Listed here are 26 T cell receptor beta chains from one sample, sequenced in a study of blood T cell repertoires in COVID-19. Measured with immunoSEQ multiplex PCR; TCRdb has only the in-frame clones, and not every one. The table shows 150,000 to 200,000 clones, with around 79% occurring only once. The sample consisted of PBMCs or T cells enriched from blood (not recorded which). The receptors derive from a man between 45 and 60 years old who had recovered from COVID-19.

As DNA, the CDR3 is TGTGCCTGGAGCGCCTTGAGCTATGGCTACACCTTC. The encoded protein is CAWSALSYGYTF. The V and J genes are TRBV30 and TRBJ1-2; D remains unclear. The CDR3 covers 12 residues. Trimming cost V 3 bases and J 4 bases, with 9 bases left between them. Looked up from germline, CDR1 is GTSNPN and CDR2 is SVGIG (reference sequence).

The chain combines TRBV28 with TRBJ1-2; D call uncertain. Germline CDR1 is MDHEN and CDR2 is SYDVKM. The length of the CDR3 is 13 residues. V was trimmed by 8 bases and J by 3 bases, leaving 13 bases between them. CDR3 sequence reads: CASQLQDHYGYTF. CDR3 nucleotide sequence: TGTGCCAGCCAACTCCAGGATCACTATGGCTACACCTTC.

The chain recombines TRBV9 with TRBJ2-3; TRBD2 aligns across 10 bases. The germline V gene has CDR1 SGDLS and CDR2 YYNGEE. The ends lost 2 bases at V and 1 base at J; junction bases unmatched: 7. This CDR3 comprises 17 residues. The CDR3 here is CASSVNPGLAGTDTQYF. DNA for the CDR3: TGTGCCAGCAGCGTCAACCCCGGACTAGCGGGCACAGATACGCAGTATTTT. Combining the CDR3 with reference TRBV9 and TRBJ2-3 gives the whole variable domain DSGVTQTPKHLITATGQRVTLRCSPRSGDLSVYWYQQSLDQGLQFLIQYYNGEERAKGNILERFSAQQFPDLHSELNLSSLELGDSALYFCASSVNPGLAGTDTQYFGPGTRLTVL.

This chain connects TRBV25-1 to TRBJ1-2; the D is unclear. The CDR3 totals 12 residues. In germline, CDR1 is MGHDK, CDR2 SYGVNS. Trimming took 3 bases from V and 7 from J, leaving 9 bases between them. CDR3 DNA sequence: TGTGCCAGCAGTGACGGTCAGCGTGGCTACACCTTC. Its protein product is CASSDGQRGYTF.

This chain connects TRBV27 to TRBJ1-4; TRBD1 aligns across 9 bases. Germline CDR1 MNHEY, CDR2 SMNVEV (reference sequence). CDR3 length: 15 residues. V gave up 6 bases and J gave up 0 bases; unmatched junction bases: 2. CDR3 residues: CASRQGAATNEKLFF. The CDR3 region has the DNA TGTGCCAGCAGACAGGGGGCGGCAACTAATGAAAAACTGTTTTTT. The entire variable domain, with the rest obtained from reference TRBV27 and TRBJ1-4, is as follows: EAQVTQNPRYLITVTGKKLTVTCSQNMNHEYMSWYRQDPGLGLRQIYYSMNVEVTDKGDVPEGYKVSRKEKRNFPLILESPSPNQTSLYFCASRQGAATNEKLFFGSGTQLSVL.

This clone was observed a few times. The chain joins TRBV29-1 to TRBJ1-4; 8 nucleotides agree with TRBD1. This CDR3 has 14 residues. The ends lost 3 bases at V and 8 bases at J; junction bases unmatched: 8. Looked up from germline, CDR1 is SQVTM and CDR2 is ANQGSEA. Here the CDR3 reads CSVDSGTGAEKLFF. The CDR3 DNA follows: TGCAGCGTTGACTCCGGGACAGGTGCCGAAAAACTGTTTTTT.

The chain carries TRBV15 and TRBJ1-5; the D gene is possibly TRBD1 (6 bases). V gave up 1 base and J gave up 5 bases, with 9 bases separating them. CDR1 LNHNV and CDR2 YYDKDF come from the germline V gene (reference sequence). There are 14 residues in the CDR3. The CDR3 sequence: CATSRAGDHQPQHF. The CDR3 coding sequence is TGTGCCACCAGCAGAGCAGGGGACCATCAGCCCCAGCATTTT.

This clone occurred a few times. The genes are TRBV30 and TRBJ1-6; D perhaps matches TRBD1 (5 bases). V was cut by 2 bases and J by 8 bases, with 10 bases left in between. CDR3 length: 13 amino acids. The V gene's germline CDR1 is GTSNPN and CDR2 SVGIG (reference sequence). CDR3 nucleotide sequence: TGTGCCTGGAGTAAGACAGTCGATTCACCCCTCCACTTT. Protein sequence: CAWSKTVDSPLHF.

This clone showed up just once. This chain joins TRBV10-3 and TRBJ1-2; 12 bases match TRBD1. The ends lost 3 bases at V and 9 bases at J; junction bases unmatched: 5. This CDR3 region has 14 residues. Germline CDR1 reads ENHRY; CDR2 reads SYGVKD. This CDR3 is CAISDPGQGARYTF. For the CDR3, the DNA is TGTGCCATCAGTGACCCGGGACAGGGGGCGCGCTACACCTTC.

The CDR3 nucleotides read TGTGCCAGCCCGGCTAAAGCGGGGGTAGATACGCAGTATTTT. Translated, it gives CASPAKAGVDTQYF. The chain is built from TRBV5-4 and TRBJ2-3; 8 bases align to TRBD2. The CDR3 is 14 residues long. Germline V gives CDR1 SGHNT, CDR2 YYREEE (reference sequence). J was trimmed by 5 bases and V by 7 bases; bases with no gene match: 9.

The chain links TRBV7-2 to TRBJ2-7; D gene uncertain. The germline CDR1 and CDR2 sequences are SGHTA and FQGNSA. The CDR3 is 13 amino acids. V gave up 1 base and J gave up 4 bases, with 8 bases separating them. Here the CDR3 reads CASSLGQDYEQYF. DNA of the CDR3: TGTGCCAGCAGCTTAGGTCAGGATTACGAGCAGTACTTC.

This clone occurred a few times. The rearrangement joins TRBV5-5 to TRBJ2-5; 7 nucleotides match TRBD2. The CDR3 runs to 18 residues. Germline CDR1 is SGHKS and CDR2 is YYEKEE (reference sequence). V lost 3 bases to trimming and J lost 2 bases; unmatched junction nucleotides: 16. This CDR3 is CASSSPYKGGGEQETQYF. The CDR3, as DNA: TGTGCCAGCAGCTCCCCCTATAAGGGCGGGGGAGAACAAGAGACCCAGTACTTC.

The CDR3 DNA reads as TGTGCCAGCTCACCTTCGCTAGATCCCCAGTTCTTC. This sequence encodes CASSPSLDPQFF. The genes are TRBV18 and TRBJ2-1; D is undetermined. Per germline, CDR1 KGHSH and CDR2 LQKENI. The CDR3 runs 12 residues. The germline V and J ends were trimmed by 3 bases and 13 bases, with 13 bases remaining between them.

The chain recombines TRBV6-5 with TRBJ2-7; D remains unclear. CDR3 size: 12 residues. The germline V and J ends were trimmed by 6 bases and 3 bases, with 9 bases remaining between them. Per the germline V gene, CDR1 is MNHEY and CDR2 is SVGAGI. The CDR3 coding sequence is TGTGCCAGCAGGAGTTCGATCTACGAGCAGTACTTC. Translating gives CASRSSIYEQYF.

The chain recombines TRBV7-6 with TRBJ1-1; no clear D. This CDR3 is 15 amino acids long. The germline V gene has CDR1 SGHVS and CDR2 FNYEAQ. Between the trimmed V and J ends, which lost 5 bases and 4 bases, there was a span of 17 bases. The CDR3 region is CASSITQVMSTEAFF. The CDR3 DNA reads as TGTGCCAGCAGCATTACGCAGGTTATGAGCACTGAAGCTTTCTTT.

CDR3 DNA sequence: TGTGCCACCAGTGTAACAGGCTCCCGACTGGATGAAAAACTGTTTTTT. It codes for CATSVTGSRLDEKLFF. The chain has TRBV24-1 and TRBJ1-4; maybe TRBD1 (5 bases). This CDR3 is 16 amino acids long. The V and J ends lost 5 bases and 6 bases respectively, with 18 bases between them. Germline V lookup: CDR1 KGHDR, CDR2 SFDVKD.

V gene TRBV7-3 combines with J gene TRBJ2-6; a possible D gene is TRBD1 (6 bases). V was clipped by 2 bases and J by 6 bases, with 14 bases between them. Germline CDR1 is SGHTA and CDR2 is FQGTGA. There are 16 residues in the CDR3. CDR3 protein: CASSLGPLGAANVLTF. The CDR3 region has the DNA TGTGCCAGCAGCTTAGGCCCGTTGGGGGCGGCCAACGTCCTGACTTTC.

The V call is TRBV7-9, the J call TRBJ1-4, with 8 bases fitting TRBD1. This CDR3 comprises 15 residues. V dropped 5 bases and J dropped 8; count of bases not matched to a gene: 10. CDR1 is SEHNR and CDR2 is FQNEAQ in the germline V gene (reference sequence). CDR3 amino acids: CASSRSQGVFEKLFF. The CDR3 DNA follows: TGTGCCAGCAGCCGCTCACAGGGGGTCTTCGAAAAACTGTTTTTT.

The CDR3 DNA reads as TGTGCCAGCAGCCAAGAACAGGGCCAAGAAAAACTGTTTTTT. Its protein is CASSQEQGQEKLFF. The rearrangement links TRBV4-2 to TRBJ1-4; TRBD1 might be the D (6 bases). The CDR3 sequence is 14 residues long. Germline values: CDR1 LGHNA, CDR2 YNFKEQ. V lost 0 bases to trimming and J lost 8 bases, with 10 bases between them.

The chain links TRBV5-6 to TRBJ1-3, with 8 bases aligning to TRBD1. V trimming: 4 bases; J trimming: 4 bases; junction bases outside the gene matches: 7. The CDR3 is made up of 15 amino acids. The germline V gene encodes CDR1 SGHDT and CDR2 YYEEEE. The CDR3 reads CASSTLGQGGNTIYF. The CDR3 coding sequence is TGTGCCAGCAGCACCCTAGGACAGGGAGGAAACACCATATATTTT.

This chain uses TRBV6-5 with TRBJ2-1; no clear D gene. Germline V gives CDR1 MNHEY, CDR2 SVGAGI. V was clipped by 6 bases and J by 8 bases, with 8 bases between them. The CDR3 length is 11 residues. CDR3 bases: TGTGCCAGCAGCCCCGTCTATGAGCAGTTCTTC. Residues: CASSPVYEQFF.

The V gene is TRBV19, the J gene TRBJ1-1, with 8 bases lining up with TRBD1. The germline gives CDR1 LNHDA, CDR2 SQIVND (reference sequence). V dropped 7 bases and J dropped 1; count of bases not matched to a gene: 8. This CDR3 is 15 amino acids long. The CDR3 DNA follows: TGTGCCAGTAATGAACTCAGGGGGCCGAACACTGAAGCTTTCTTT. It yields the protein CASNELRGPNTEAFF.

The chain couples TRBV19 to TRBJ2-5; no clear D gene. Trimming removed 6 bases from V and 5 bases from J, with 22 bases in between. CDR1 is LNHDA, CDR2 SQIVND, per germline (reference sequence). CDR3 length: 16 residues. The DNA for the CDR3 is TGTGCCAGTAGCTCCGGCTCTGTGGGCACCGATGAGACCCAGTACTTC. It translates to CASSSGSVGTDETQYF.

V usage is TRBV15 and J usage is TRBJ2-7; 7 bases line up with TRBD2. Germline CDR1 LNHNV, CDR2 YYDKDF (reference sequence). The CDR3 is 15 residues long. Trimming took 5 bases from V and 1 from J; bases not matched to a gene: 8. The CDR3 region is CATSSGRAGSYEQYF. The CDR3 DNA sequence: TGTGCCACCAGCTCCGGCCGAGCGGGGTCCTACGAGCAGTACTTC.

The chain has TRBV7-2 and TRBJ2-3, with 10 bases identical to TRBD2. Germline V gene data show CDR1 as SGHTA and CDR2 as FQGNSA. With 9 bases clipped from V and 6 bases from J, the junction kept 9 bases outside the gene matches. The CDR3 covers 14 residues. This CDR3 is CARRGAGGPDTQYF. The CDR3 DNA follows: TGTGCCAGGCGGGGAGCGGGAGGGCCTGATACGCAGTATTTT.

In its sample, this clone was seen a few times. The V call is TRBV19, the J call TRBJ2-1, with TRBD1 as a possible D gene (6 bases). The CDR3 is made up of 17 amino acids. CDR1 and CDR2 (germline): LNHDA, SQIVND (reference sequence). V lost 3 bases to trimming and J lost 0 bases, with 15 bases between them. The CDR3 is CASSILGTMSSYNEQFF. The DNA of the CDR3 is TGTGCCAGTAGTATTTTAGGGACAATGAGCTCCTACAATGAGCAGTTCTTC.